This T cell receptor (beta chain) was profiled in a study of T cell repertoires in cytomegalovirus infection. On the study more broadly: Matching HLA type and CMV infection were both indicated by public TCR beta signatures.

Study-wide results and limits: CMV carriers with the relevant HLA were identified by cumulative public TCR beta family frequency. It was HLA-C-restricted CMV-specific TCR beta clonotypes that dominated the response ex vivo.

V gave up 4 bases and J gave up 2 bases; unmatched junction bases: 12. This CDR3 is built from 18 residues. The germline gives CDR1 SGHAT, CDR2 FQNNGV. Each CDR3 protein gets one entry after TCRdb re-called the reads with MiXCR. Of under 350,000 distinct CDR3 sequences listed, 8% to 10% were seen once; the top ten hold about 4.5%. On this clonotype itself: The antigen remains undetermined.

This chain uses TRBV11-2 with TRBJ1-5; 9 bases are a match to TRBD1. This receptor was taken from a human donor in good health (CMV status not recorded). Some clones in this sample may be carry-over from other donors' samples. The sequenced sample consisted of PBMCs. The CDR3 DNA reads TGTGCCAGCAGCTACTCTTCGTTGGGACAGGGAGGCAATCAGCCCCAGCATTTT. Translated: CASSYSSLGQGGNQPQHF. The full variable domain, rest sourced from reference TRBV11-2 and TRBJ1-5, is EAGVAQSPRYKIIEKRQSVAFWCNPISGHATLYWYQQILGQGPKLLIQFQNNGVVDDSQLPKDRFSAERLKGVDSTLKIQPAKLEDSAVYLCASSYSSLGQGGNQPQHFGDGTRLSIL.